This T cell receptor (beta chain) derives from a study of T cell responses to AZD1222 COVID-19 vaccine. Method: immunoSEQ multiplex PCR; TCRdb's copy keeps in-frame clones and lacks some. The sample yields around 140,000 clones, 75% to 90% seen once. This CDR3 has 13 amino acids. V gave up 4 bases and J gave up 1 base, with 6 bases separating them. Germline values: CDR1 SGHRS, CDR2 YFSETQ. The chain has TRBV5-1 and TRBJ1-3; D uncertain. The source of this sequence is an adult in good health. This specimen was peripheral blood, taken on day 0 of AZD1222 vaccination. In DNA form, the CDR3 reads TGCGCCAGCAGCGTTTATTCTGGAAACACCATATATTTT. Residues: CASSVYSGNTIYF.